This TCR beta chain was captured in a study of T cells after yellow fever vaccination. Turning to the study itself: Low-cell-number fractions underwent preparation using SMART-Seq v4 Ultra Low Input.

The V segment lost 4 bases and the J segment 4 bases; nucleotides outside the gene matches: 4. Germline loops: CDR1 SGHNT, CDR2 YYREEE (reference sequence). This CDR3 has 13 amino acids. This clonotype was observed a handful of times. It was through 5'RACE template switching that TCR cDNA was made, with a universal primer site and UMIs added. Via MiXCR, TCRdb re-called the 5' RACE reads, giving one row per CDR3 protein. The sample lists about 300,000 distinct CDR3 sequences, approximately 4.2% occurring once. The chain is built from TRBV5-4 and TRBJ1-2; 7 bases agree with TRBD1. The specimen comprised PBMCs, sampled 5 days after the yellow fever booster vaccination. The sequence came from a man between 18 and 29 years old who received the YFV17D yellow fever vaccine. CDR3 in DNA: TGTGCCAGCAGCCCCGGGGACAGCTATGGCTACACCTTC. Encoded protein: CASSPGDSYGYTF.